The present TCR beta chain was sequenced within a study of blood T cells in healthy people across ages (dated by TCRdb to about 2015). In terms of the full investigation: In model experiments, template switching captured roughly one uniquely barcoded TCR beta cDNA molecule for every two T cells. Donors were grouped into four age groups: young (average 16 years), middle-aged (under 40), aged (about 60) and long-lived (over 80). Two additional independent replicas of 1 million unique cDNA reads from the same blood draw were analyzed for two donors (one aged 18 to 30 and one aged 80 or older). To track age-related changes in TCR beta repertoire diversity, the study relied on deep sequencing normalized with unique cDNA molecular identifiers. What the research found in general, with its limitations: Because donor CMV infection status was unknown, age-related changes in expanded clonotypes were potentially confounded. Observed TCR beta diversity per million T cells fell roughly linearly with age, and a significant reduction was already apparent by age around 40. The long-lived group showed more naive CD4+ T cells, fewer expanded clones and increased TCR diversity than the aged group, suggesting age selection. Total diversity estimates from one million sequenced T cells were considered lower bounds and underestimates. There was a strong correlation between observed TCR beta diversity and the percentage of naive T cells measured by flow cytometry. Conclusive comparison of naive and antigen-experienced compartments was prevented by the profiling of bulk unsorted PBMCs.

To prepare the library, 5' RACE was applied. The sequencer listed for this sample is Illumina HiSeq 2500. The second PCR ran for roughly 7 to 11 cycles and used a J-beta primer mix along with a sample-barcoded 5' primer. A unique molecular identifier was introduced onto each TCR beta cDNA molecule by a template-switch 5' adaptor carrying 12 random nucleotides. Each sample yielded at least 3 million CDR3-containing paired-end reads. The Mint cDNA synthesis kit, primed by a TRBC-specific oligonucleotide, was used to synthesize first-strand cDNA from all RNA. Following uracil-DNA glycosylase treatment, a first 18-cycle PCR with universal primers M1SS and BC2_uni_R was performed on all cDNA. The study's own analysis went as follows. For normalization, 1 million high-quality reads were randomly selected from each sample, with every read carrying a distinct molecular identifier. Instead of being binned into consensus sequences, reads with shared molecular identifiers were discarded. MiTCR, set to a Q25 quality threshold and the strictest error-elimination algorithm, was used for CDR3 identification, clonotype clustering and error correction. Lower-bound total TCR beta diversity was estimated with a nonparametric unseen species model using Euler transformation. TCRdb cleaned the public reads at Q25 with fastp, built clones with MiXCR and kept in-frame beta chains. Under each unique CDR3 protein, matching rows form one entry showing the most common genes and DNA. The V and J calls and clone size come from TCRdb's table, not from the authors' own analysis. The sample records more than 750,000 distinct CDR3 sequences, 29% of which are singletons. About 9.4% of the sample goes to the ten largest clones.

The donors were roughly 39 Caucasian individuals from Russia, aged roughly 6 to 100 years, who were systemically healthy. Each donor gave 8 to 10 milliliters of peripheral blood, collected into EDTA-treated Vacutainer tubes. Ficoll-Paque density-gradient centrifugation was used to isolate PBMCs, with at least 6.5 million obtained per sample. Trizol reagent was used to extract total RNA from the PBMCs, yielding at least 6 micrograms per sample. Naive CD45RAhigh/CD27high T cell percentages were measured by flow cytometry on a PBMC aliquot from every donor. With respect to this clonotype: Its target antigen remains unknown. At one end, the junction sequence differs from germline, possibly due to a read error.

From the cysteine up to the phenylalanine, the CDR3 has a length of 13 residues. Only the CDR3 DNA is retained, 39 bases long and in frame from the first base. The germline V gene yields SGHTA for CDR1 and FQGNSA for CDR2. The same data also went into a second study, on T cells of mothers and their children. Taken from the second paper: The donors were nine systemically healthy Caucasian individuals, made up of three mothers and their six children. cDNA synthesis consumed the entire amount of extracted RNA, loaded at 1.5 ug RNA in each 15 ul reaction. In the second PCR, the M1S primer added sample barcodes and 2-4 random nucleotides. Over 8.5 million TCR beta CDR3 reads were obtained for each mother, and approximately 3 million reads were obtained for each child. Thymic selection similarly shapes TCR recombination output in related and unrelated pairs, with minor effect from inherited differences. Related mother-child pairs always showed normalized repertoire overlap that was slightly higher than in unrelated mother-child pairs, though the difference was never significant. Persistent microchimeric T cell clones were not detected, at a sensitivity of roughly 100 clones per million clonotypes. To look for features that set related mother-child pairs apart from unrelated individuals, the researchers ran deep NGS to compare the TCR beta repertoires of mothers and children. The mean age was roughly 40 +/- 4 years for the mothers and approximately 11 +/- 4 years for the children. After adapters were ligated using NEBNext reagents, the libraries underwent 100+100 nt paired-end sequencing on an Illumina HiSeq 2000. To prevent cross-contamination, the mother and child libraries were prepared one month apart and sequenced in separate runs. For each donor, between roughly 500,000 and 2,200,000 distinct TCR beta clonotypes were identified. Naive TCR beta clonotypes were estimated from low-frequency clonotypes matched to each donor's FACS-determined naive share, without sorting.

This sequence was found in a woman between 40 and 55 years old in good health. Specimen: blood. The chain couples TRBV7-2 to TRBJ1-2, with no reliable assignment of the D segment. This receptor has the CDR3 CASSSRALDGHTF. The DNA reads as follows: TGTGCCAGCAGCTCCCGGGCACTCGATGGCCACACCTTC.